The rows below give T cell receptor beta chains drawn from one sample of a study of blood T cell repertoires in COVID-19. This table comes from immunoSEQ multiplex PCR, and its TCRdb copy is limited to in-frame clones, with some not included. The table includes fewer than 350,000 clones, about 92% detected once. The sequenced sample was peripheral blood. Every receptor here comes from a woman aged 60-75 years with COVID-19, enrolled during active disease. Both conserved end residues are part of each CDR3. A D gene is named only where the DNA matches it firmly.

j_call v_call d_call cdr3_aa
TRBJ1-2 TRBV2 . CARTAGSAGYTF
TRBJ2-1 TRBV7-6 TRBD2 CASSPGTSGGIEQFF
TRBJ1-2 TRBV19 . CASSARGFYGYTF
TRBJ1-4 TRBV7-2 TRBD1 CASSSQQGEKLFF
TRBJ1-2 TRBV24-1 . CATSDRGYGYTF
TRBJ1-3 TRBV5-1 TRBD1 CASSLPGQGTPSAF
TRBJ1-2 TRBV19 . CASSIDLGRVNGYTF
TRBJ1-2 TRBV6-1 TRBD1 CASSEARTGGYGYTF
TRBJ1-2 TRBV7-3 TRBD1 CASSPTGGVYGYTF
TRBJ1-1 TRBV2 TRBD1 CASISGGGVRRAFF
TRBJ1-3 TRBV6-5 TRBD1 CASSSTGTGNTIYF
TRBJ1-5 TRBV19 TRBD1 CASSTTGTVPWPQHF
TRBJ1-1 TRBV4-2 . CASSQERRDTEAFF
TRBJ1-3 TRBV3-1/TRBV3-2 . CASSRRRSGMTGNTIYF
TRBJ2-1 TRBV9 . CASSLGPNNEQFF
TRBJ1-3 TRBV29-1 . CSVEGPSGNTIYF
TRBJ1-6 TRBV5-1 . CASSLALLGGPPNSPLHF
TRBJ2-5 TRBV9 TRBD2 CASSVGSGVAQYF
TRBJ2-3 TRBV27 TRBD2 CASSLFPTSGGRVDTQYF
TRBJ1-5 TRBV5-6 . CASTVTGTSNQPQHF
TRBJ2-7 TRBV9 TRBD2 CASSASGGYEQYF
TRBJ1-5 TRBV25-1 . CASSAVSNQPQHF
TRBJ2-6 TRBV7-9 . CASSLLRGPMTSGANVLTF
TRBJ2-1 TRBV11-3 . CASSGGDDYNEQFF
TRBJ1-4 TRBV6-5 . CASSHLYEKLFF
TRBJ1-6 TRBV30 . CAWSVGWVRDSPLHF
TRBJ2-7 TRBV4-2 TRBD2 CASSQGGLTSGGRYEQYF
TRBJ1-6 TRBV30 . CAWSVPDGNSRNSPLHF
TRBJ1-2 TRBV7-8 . CASSSPGHSGGYTF
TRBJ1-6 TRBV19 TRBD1 CASSILSGTDNSPLHF
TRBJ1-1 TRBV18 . CASSPGPGRSEAFF
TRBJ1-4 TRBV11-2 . CASSWGEEKLFF
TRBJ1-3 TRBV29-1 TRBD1 CSVGAGGAGNTIYF
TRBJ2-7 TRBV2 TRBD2 CASSGRLAGSYEQYF
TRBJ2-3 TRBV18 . CASSDFTDTQYF
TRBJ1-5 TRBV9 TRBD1 CASSATGGGWEPQHF
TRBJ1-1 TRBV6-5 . CASTDGEGLDTEAFF
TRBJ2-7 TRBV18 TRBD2 CASSPSISGGLYEQYF
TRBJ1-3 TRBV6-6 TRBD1 CASSPVTGVGNTIYF
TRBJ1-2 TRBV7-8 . CASGGAGGYTF